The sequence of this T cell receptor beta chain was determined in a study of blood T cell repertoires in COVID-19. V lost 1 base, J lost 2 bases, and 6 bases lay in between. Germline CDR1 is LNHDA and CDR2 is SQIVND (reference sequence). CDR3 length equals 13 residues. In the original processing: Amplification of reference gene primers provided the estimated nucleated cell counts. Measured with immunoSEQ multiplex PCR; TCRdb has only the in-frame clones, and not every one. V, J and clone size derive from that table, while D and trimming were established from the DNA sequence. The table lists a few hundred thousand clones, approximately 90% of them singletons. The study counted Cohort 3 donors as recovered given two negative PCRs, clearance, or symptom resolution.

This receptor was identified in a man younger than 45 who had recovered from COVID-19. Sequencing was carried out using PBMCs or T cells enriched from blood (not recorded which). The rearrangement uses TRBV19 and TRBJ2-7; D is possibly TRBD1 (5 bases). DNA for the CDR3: TGTGCCAGTAGTATAGGACAGCCCTACGAGCAGTACTTC. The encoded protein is CASSIGQPYEQYF.